A selection of T cell receptor beta chains follows, all from one sample in a study of regulatory T cells in long-lasting Graves disease. TCRdb analysed the multiplex PCR reads with MiXCR anew, one entry per CDR3 protein. The table records more than 400,000 distinct CDR3 sequences, roughly 17% of them present only once. The sample was also linked to a second study, of T cells in Graves' hyperthyroidism and ophthalmopathy.

Here the sequenced sample was peripheral blood mononuclear cells (PBMCs), taken at new diagnosis, from a patient treated with antithyroid drugs. The receptors derive from a middle-aged man with Graves disease. Both conserved end residues are part of each CDR3. The D gene is left open where the match is weak. Size is stated for part of the rows, as once, few or many counts, or as a class when the clone is expanded.

clone_size: NA
j_call: TRBJ1-4
d_call: NA
v_call: TRBV5-1
cdr3_nt: TGCGCCAGCAGCCCCCGGGAACTAGGGATTGAAAAACTGTTTTTT
cdr3_aa: CASSPRELGIEKLFF

clone_size: few
j_call: TRBJ2-7
d_call: NA
v_call: TRBV10-3
cdr3_nt: TGTGCCATCAGTGAATCAATACGAGGGCAGTACTTC
cdr3_aa: CAISESIRGQYF

clone_size: few
j_call: TRBJ2-7
d_call: TRBD1
v_call: TRBV20-1
cdr3_nt: TGCAGTGCCACGGACAGGGGGCTCTACGAGCAGTACTTC
cdr3_aa: CSATDRGLYEQYF

clone_size: few
j_call: TRBJ2-7
d_call: NA
v_call: TRBV7-2
cdr3_nt: TGTGCCAGCAGCGTCCAGGTTCCCTACGAGCAGTACTTC
cdr3_aa: CASSVQVPYEQYF

clone_size: many
j_call: TRBJ2-7
d_call: TRBD2
v_call: TRBV20-1
cdr3_nt: TGCAGTGCTAGAGGAGGAGGCGGTGCGGGACTAGCGGGTTCCTACGAGCAGTACTTC
cdr3_aa: CSARGGGGAGLAGSYEQYF

clone_size: few
j_call: TRBJ1-6
d_call: NA
v_call: TRBV20-1
cdr3_nt: TGCAGTGCGGGGGGGGGAAAATCACCCCTCCACTTT
cdr3_aa: CSAGGGKSPLHF

clone_size: many
j_call: TRBJ2-3
d_call: NA
v_call: TRBV5-1
cdr3_nt: TGCGCCAGCAGCTTGTCATGGAACGCAGATACGCAGTATTTT
cdr3_aa: CASSLSWNADTQYF

clone_size: NA
j_call: TRBJ2-1
d_call: NA
v_call: TRBV28
cdr3_nt: TGTGCCAGCAGTTTAATGGGGTTCAATGAGCAGTTCTTC
cdr3_aa: CASSLMGFNEQFF

clone_size: many
j_call: TRBJ2-7
d_call: NA
v_call: TRBV7-9
cdr3_nt: TGTGCCAGCAGCTCTACGGGACAAGCAGGGTACGAGCAGTACTTC
cdr3_aa: CASSSTGQAGYEQYF

clone_size: many
j_call: TRBJ2-7
d_call: TRBD2
v_call: TRBV7-9
cdr3_nt: TGTGCCAGCCTACTAGCGGGCGACTACGAGCAGTACTTC
cdr3_aa: CASLLAGDYEQYF

clone_size: few
j_call: TRBJ2-3
d_call: TRBD1
v_call: TRBV12-3/TRBV12-4
cdr3_nt: TGTGCCAGCAGTAGGGGACAGTCGAGACAAGATACGCAGTATTTT
cdr3_aa: CASSRGQSRQDTQYF

clone_size: many
j_call: TRBJ2-1
d_call: TRBD1
v_call: TRBV28
cdr3_nt: TGTGCCAGCAGTTTTCCCCTTGACAGGGAAGGGGATAGCAATGAGCAGTTCTTC
cdr3_aa: CASSFPLDREGDSNEQFF

clone_size: many
j_call: TRBJ1-1
d_call: NA
v_call: TRBV28
cdr3_nt: TGTGCCAGCACTGACCCAGGCAAGAACACTGAAGCTTTCTTT
cdr3_aa: CASTDPGKNTEAFF

clone_size: many
j_call: TRBJ2-7
d_call: NA
v_call: TRBV7-9
cdr3_nt: TGTGCCAGCAGCGTAGACCAGCAACGCGAGCAGTACTTC
cdr3_aa: CASSVDQQREQYF

clone_size: many
j_call: TRBJ2-3
d_call: TRBD2
v_call: TRBV11-2
cdr3_nt: TGTGCCAGCAGCGTACATTCGGCCGGACTAGACACAGATACGCAGTATTTT
cdr3_aa: CASSVHSAGLDTDTQYF

clone_size: few
j_call: TRBJ2-2
d_call: NA
v_call: TRBV7-2
cdr3_nt: TGTGCCAGCAGCTTTTTGTTAGGCAGGGCGAGCGGGGAGCTGTTTTTT
cdr3_aa: CASSFLLGRASGELFF

clone_size: many
j_call: TRBJ2-4
d_call: NA
v_call: TRBV7-9
cdr3_nt: TGTGCCAGCAGCTTAGTAGGACCCAAAAACATTCAGTACTTC
cdr3_aa: CASSLVGPKNIQYF